This T cell receptor beta chain appears in the sequencing data of a study of T cells in Graves' hyperthyroidism and ophthalmopathy. Study conclusions and caveats: A model built on 13 V-J features separated ophthalmopathy from stable hyperthyroidism.

The PBMCs were sourced from fresh peripheral blood (about 9.7 ml). This clonotype has ten or more counts. Antigen specificity is unknown. The CDR3 regions of TCR beta were amplified from RNA transcripts. HTBI primers were the set used in a first-round RT-PCR of the TCR CDR3. TCRdb reprocessed the multiplex PCR reads via MiXCR and lists one record per CDR3 protein. The data contain hundreds of thousands of distinct CDR3 sequences, 38% of them seen just once; the ten biggest clones take up 8.9%. Germline CDR1 SGHAT, CDR2 FQNNGV. This CDR3 has 13 amino acids. With 5 bases clipped from V and 2 bases from J, the junction kept 3 bases outside the gene matches.

The source of this sequence is a man aged 18 to 30 with Graves' hyperthyroidism. The V call is TRBV11-2, the J call TRBJ2-7, with 7 nucleotides matching TRBD1. Sequences were obtained from blood. In nucleotides, the CDR3 is TGTGCCAGCAGCGGGGACAGCCCCTACGAGCAGTACTTC. It encodes CASSGDSPYEQYF.